The T cell receptor (beta chain) described here comes from a study of molecular identifiers for immune sequencing clone quantification. Study outcomes and limitations: Molecules of identical TCR sharing a barcode could underestimate highly expanded clone sizes.

TCRdb re-analysed the PCR reads in MiXCR, keeping a single row per CDR3 protein. The sample lists fewer than 350,000 distinct CDR3 sequences, roughly 23% occurring once. On this clonotype itself: Its specificity is not known. It may be a read error: a sequence one base away is much more abundant.

Per germline, CDR1 MDHEN and CDR2 SYDVKM. This CDR3 is built from 17 residues. Sequencing libraries of naive CD8 cells derived from approximately 22,000 to 940,000 sorted cells with 10%, 30% or 50% RNA. Naive CD8 T cells underwent sorting with the CD8+CD4-CCR7+CD45RA+ definition. The sequenced sample consisted of naive CD8+ T cells from blood, with Jurkat cell RNA spiked in. Subset here: FACS-sorted CD8+CD4-CCR7+CD45RA+ naive T cells. The chain links TRBV28 to TRBJ2-3; tentative D call: TRBD1 (5 bases). This receptor was obtained from a human donor in good health. Some libraries in this study had Jurkat cell RNA spiked in. The CDR3 sequence is CASSLWRLQGSTDTRYF. CDR3 nucleotides: TGTGCCAGCAGTTTATGGCGGTTGCAGGGTTCCACAGATACGCGGTATTTT. Variable domain in full (rest from reference TRBV28 and TRBJ2-3): DVKVTQSSRYLVKRTGEKVFLECVQDMDHENMFWYRQDPGLGLRLIYFSYDVKMKEKGDIPEGYSVSREKKERFSLILESASTNQTSMYLCASSLWRLQGSTDTRYFGPGTRLTVL.